A single sample gave rise to the 13 T cell receptor beta chains below, sequenced in a study of cytomegalovirus exposure and HLA in healthy donors (dated by TCRdb to the late 2010s). Library preparation used the immunoSEQ multiplex PCR assay. TCRdb provides this immuneACCESS table in a form limited to in-frame rearrangements. Some clones are lacking; in checked studies, under half of them reflect an unresolved V gene, and why the rest are absent is not known. The sample table contains about 98,000 clones; only one count was recorded for more than 75% of them. Clones ranked in the top ten supply about 6% of the sample. The sequencing input was PBMCs. The source of these receptors is a young man in good health and CMV-seropositive.

V gene TRBV5-1 combines with J gene TRBJ2-7; TRBD2 aligns across 10 bases. From germline, CDR1 is SGHRS and CDR2 YFSETQ. After removal of 4 bases from V and 2 bases from J, the junction contained 3 bases not matched to a gene. The CDR3 has 14 amino acids. The CDR3 DNA reads as TGCGCCAGCAGCCAAGCGGGGGGGGCCTACGAGCAGTACTTC. As protein: CASSQAGGAYEQYF. The full variable domain, with the rest looked up from reference TRBV5-1 and TRBJ2-7, is KAGVTQTPRYLIKTRGQQVTLSCSPISGHRSVSWYQQTPGQGLQFLFEYFSETQRNKGNFPGRFSGRQFSNSRSEMNVSTLELGDSALYLCASSQAGGAYEQYFGPGTRLTVT.

This chain connects TRBV5-1 to TRBJ2-1; perhaps TRBD1 as D (6 bases). The CDR3 loop spans 15 amino acids. V was trimmed by 4 bases and J by 3 bases, leaving 14 bases between them. Germline loops: CDR1 SGHRS, CDR2 YFSETQ. The CDR3 sequence is CASSVNGQSYNEQFF. The CDR3 DNA follows: TGCGCCAGCAGCGTCAATGGACAGAGCTACAATGAGCAGTTCTTC.

The chain recombines TRBV27 with TRBJ2-3; TRBD1 might be the D (6 bases). Germline loops: CDR1 MNHEY, CDR2 SMNVEV (reference sequence). This CDR3 is 16 amino acids long. V lost 6 bases to trimming and J lost 4 bases, with 20 bases between them. CDR3 region: CASRLTGFANPDTQYF. CDR3 in DNA: TGTGCCAGCAGGCTAACAGGGTTCGCAAATCCAGATACGCAGTATTTT.

The V call is TRBV4-1, the J call TRBJ1-1, with D unclear. The CDR3 consists of 14 residues. CDR1 is MGHRA and CDR2 is YSYEKL in the germline V gene. Trimming stripped 0 bases from V and 4 bases from J, with 9 bases between. The CDR3 region is CASSQEFSSTEAFF. The CDR3 coding sequence is TGCGCCAGCAGCCAAGAATTCTCGAGCACTGAAGCTTTCTTT.

The chain links TRBV4-1 to TRBJ1-3; 10 bases map to TRBD1. CDR3 length equals 16 residues. Trimming took 5 bases from V and 3 from J; bases not matched to a gene: 7. Germline CDR1 and CDR2: MGHRA and YSYEKL. The chain's CDR3 is CASSLSDRGFGNTIYF. The CDR3 region has the DNA TGCGCCAGCAGCTTATCGGACAGGGGGTTTGGAAACACCATATATTTT.

The rearrangement joins TRBV11-3 to TRBJ2-2, with 9 bases aligning to TRBD1. In germline, CDR1 is SGHNT, CDR2 YENEEA. The CDR3 spans 15 residues. Trimming took 2 bases from V and 3 from J; bases not matched to a gene: 1. CDR3 in amino acids: CASSLTGGYTGELFF. CDR3 nucleotide sequence: TGTGCCAGCAGCTTAACAGGGGGCTACACCGGGGAGCTGTTTTTT. The whole variable domain, filled in from reference TRBV11-3 and TRBJ2-2, reads EAGVVQSPRYKIIEKKQPVAFWCNPISGHNTLYWYLQNLGQGPELLIRYENEEAVDDSQLPKDRFSAERLKGVDSTLKIQPAELGDSAVYLCASSLTGGYTGELFFGEGSRLTVL.

The rearrangement uses TRBV7-2 and TRBJ2-1; 8 bases line up with TRBD2. The germline V gene has CDR1 SGHTA and CDR2 FQGNSA. J gave up 7 bases and V 4 bases, and 6 bases lay outside the gene matches. This CDR3 region has 14 residues. The CDR3 bases are TGTGCCAGCAGCTACTCCGGGACTAGGAATGAGCAGTTCTTC. Translated, it gives CASSYSGTRNEQFF. Full variable domain (outside the CDR3, taken from reference TRBV7-2 and TRBJ2-1): GAGVSQSPSNKVTEKGKDVELRCDPISGHTALYWYRQSLGQGLEFLIYFQGNSAPDKSGLPSDRFSAERTGGSVSTLTIQRTQQEDSAVYLCASSYSGTRNEQFFGPGTRLTVL.

The chain combines TRBV13 with TRBJ2-1; 8 nucleotides match TRBD2. CDR3 length equals 17 residues. V shed 0 bases and J 5 bases; nucleotides not matched to a gene: 9. Per germline, CDR1 PRHDT and CDR2 FYEKMQ (reference sequence). CDR3 nucleotide sequence: TGTGCCAGCAGCTTAGGCCTCGAGCGGGAGTGGAACAATGAGCAGTTCTTC. This codes for CASSLGLEREWNNEQFF. Drawing the rest from reference TRBV13 and TRBJ2-1, the complete variable domain is AAGVIQSPRHLIKEKRETATLKCYPIPRHDTVYWYQQGPGQDPQFLISFYEKMQSDKGSIPDRFSAQQFSDYHSELNMSSLELGDSALYFCASSLGLEREWNNEQFFGPGTRLTVL.

The rearrangement links TRBV5-1 to TRBJ2-7; weak D call: TRBD1 (5 bases). This CDR3 has 14 amino acids. V lost 6 bases to trimming and J lost 3 bases, with 16 bases between them. CDR1 is SGHRS, CDR2 YFSETQ, per germline. As DNA, the CDR3 is TGCGCCAGCACGCCTTTGCAGGACAACTACGAGCAGTACTTC. The encoded protein is CASTPLQDNYEQYF.

The gene calls are TRBV6-5 and TRBJ2-4; 8 bases fit TRBD1. Germline values: CDR1 MNHEY, CDR2 SVGAGI. V shed 6 bases, J shed 4 bases, and the junction held 8 bases outside the gene matches. This CDR3 is 15 amino acids long. The CDR3 nucleotides read TGTGCCAGCAGCACCATCAGGACAGGGAAAAACATTCAGTACTTC. Its translation: CASSTIRTGKNIQYF.

The rearrangement links TRBV6-5 to TRBJ2-7; perhaps TRBD2 as D (6 bases). The CDR3 length is 15 residues. V gave up 5 bases and J gave up 6 bases, with 20 bases separating them. CDR1 and CDR2 (germline): MNHEY, SVGAGI. The CDR3 bases are TGTGCCAGCAGTACAACTCCGTGGGACTCCCTCGAGCAGTACTTC. Translation gives CASSTTPWDSLEQYF.

This clone was recorded only once. V gene TRBV5-6 combines with J gene TRBJ2-2; no definite D call. V lost 4 bases and J 4 bases, leaving 8 bases between the germline ends. The CDR3 runs 13 residues. Germline V gives CDR1 SGHDT, CDR2 YYEEEE. CDR3: CASSPEVTGELFF. For the CDR3, the DNA is TGTGCCAGCAGCCCAGAGGTCACCGGGGAGCTGTTTTTT. Complete variable domain (other parts from reference TRBV5-6 and TRBJ2-2): DAGVTQSPTHLIKTRGQQVTLRCSPKSGHDTVSWYQQALGQGPQFIFQYYEEEERQRGNFPDRFSGHQFPNYSSELNVNALLLGDSALYLCASSPEVTGELFFGEGSRLTVL.

The V and J genes are TRBV19 and TRBJ1-2, with D uncertain. The V and J ends lost 1 base and 6 bases respectively, with 12 bases between them. Germline V gene data show CDR1 as LNHDA and CDR2 as SQIVND (reference sequence). CDR3 length: 14 amino acids. DNA of the CDR3: TGTGCCAGTAGTATAGGAACGGCAGGCAATGGCTACACCTTC. Translating it yields CASSIGTAGNGYTF.